The 19 T cell receptor beta chains reported below all come from one sample, sequenced in a study of neurological immune-mediated disorders. TCRdb re-derived calls from the 5' RACE reads in MiXCR, one entry per CDR3 protein. This sample has tens of thousands of distinct CDR3 sequences; about 6% occur once, and the top ten carry around 0.6%. Material: CD4+ T cells from blood. These receptor sequences come from a woman between 40 and 50 years old in good health.

Many counts were recorded for this clonotype. V gene TRBV25-1 combines with J gene TRBJ2-5, with 7 positions matching TRBD2. Germline V CDR1 and CDR2: MGHDK, SYGVNS. V shed 1 base, J shed 5 bases, and the junction held 7 bases outside the gene matches. This CDR3 spans 15 amino acids. CDR3 region: CASSESGTTVETQYF. CDR3 DNA sequence: TGTGCCAGCAGTGAATCGGGGACTACGGTGGAGACCCAGTACTTC.

This clonotype was picked up many times. The chain employs TRBV20-1 and TRBJ2-7, with D perhaps TRBD1 (5 bases). The germline CDR1 and CDR2 sequences are DFQATT and SNEGSKA (reference sequence). V lost 5 bases to trimming and J lost 5 bases, with 19 bases between them. This CDR3 contains 14 residues. The CDR3 DNA is TGCAGTGCTTCTCCCTTCCAGGGCGACGACGAGCAGTACTTC. Its translation is CSASPFQGDDEQYF.

This clonotype appeared many times. The genes are TRBV4-3 and TRBJ2-7, with TRBD2 matching over 10 bases. The CDR3 runs to 20 residues. Germline CDR1 and CDR2: LGHNA and YSLEER. Unmatched junction bases numbered 15, after V lost 0 bases and J lost 1 base. The CDR3 sequence is CASSQDVTGSGLADSYEQYF. The CDR3 DNA sequence: TGCGCCAGCAGCCAAGATGTCACGGGTAGCGGACTAGCGGATTCCTACGAGCAGTACTTC.

This clonotype was recorded at least ten times. This chain joins TRBV12-3 or TRBV12-4 and TRBJ2-2; no clear D gene. The V and J ends lost 3 bases and 6 bases respectively, with 8 bases between them. The CDR3 is 13 residues long. The CDR3 coding sequence is TGTGCCAGCAGTTTTTTCGCGGCCGGGGAGCTGTTTTTT. Encoded protein: CASSFFAAGELFF.

There are many counts of this clonotype. The chain has TRBV27 and TRBJ1-6; weak D call: TRBD1 (5 bases). This CDR3 spans 18 amino acids. CDR1 is MNHEY, CDR2 SMNVEV, per germline (reference sequence). V shed 4 bases and J shed 0 bases, with 16 bases lying between them. CDR3 bases: TGTGCCAGCAGTTCCCCGACAGTCTCTAGCTCCTATAATTCACCCCTCCACTTT. It encodes CASSSPTVSSSYNSPLHF.

In this sample, this clonotype turned up many times. The gene calls are TRBV24-1 and TRBJ2-5, with TRBD2 identical over 9 bases. Germline V gene sequence: CDR1 KGHDR, CDR2 SFDVKD. The CDR3 loop spans 16 amino acids. With V trimmed by 0 bases and J by 5 bases, 6 bases remained unmatched. The DNA for the CDR3 is TGTGCCACCAGTGATTTGGATAGCGGGAGTATGGAGACCCAGTACTTC. Residues: CATSDLDSGSMETQYF.

Ten or more counts support this clonotype. V gene TRBV5-6 combines with J gene TRBJ1-1; D uncertain. Per the germline V gene, CDR1 is SGHDT and CDR2 is YYEEEE. This CDR3 is 13 amino acids long. Trimming shortened V by 3 bases and J by 2 bases, and 8 bases separated the two germline ends. The CDR3 bases are TGTGCCAGCAGCTGGGGTGGAAACACTGAAGCTTTCTTT. Protein: CASSWGGNTEAFF. The full variable domain, completed using reference TRBV5-6 and TRBJ1-1, is DAGVTQSPTHLIKTRGQQVTLRCSPKSGHDTVSWYQQALGQGPQFIFQYYEEEERQRGNFPDRFSGHQFPNYSSELNVNALLLGDSALYLCASSWGGNTEAFFGQGTRLTVV.

In this sample, this clonotype turned up many times. The J gene is TRBJ1-2, the V gene TRBV5-1; D perhaps matches TRBD1 (5 bases). Germline V gene lookup returns CDR1 SGHRS and CDR2 YFSETQ. The V gene lost 6 bases and the J gene lost 6 bases, with 15 bases spanning the gap. The CDR3 totals 13 residues. CDR3 region: CASTWRGSNGYTF. CDR3 DNA sequence: TGCGCCAGCACTTGGAGGGGCAGCAATGGCTACACCTTC.

In this sample, this clonotype turned up many times. V and J are TRBV28 and TRBJ1-5; 8 bases are a match to TRBD1. The V gene's germline CDR1 is MDHEN and CDR2 SYDVKM. J gave up 0 bases and V 10 bases, and 14 bases lay outside the gene matches. The CDR3 is made up of 17 amino acids. The CDR3 sequence: CATLRGGTGLSNQPQHF. DNA of the CDR3: TGTGCCACATTAAGGGGTGGGACAGGTCTTAGCAATCAGCCCCAGCATTTT.

This clonotype showed up many times. V usage is TRBV6-2 or TRBV6-3 and J usage is TRBJ1-5, with 7 bases lining up with TRBD1. This CDR3 is built from 14 residues. CDR1 is MNHEY and CDR2 is SVGEGT in the germline V gene. V trimming: 2 bases; J trimming: 5 bases; junction bases outside the gene matches: 3. The CDR3 DNA reads TGTGCCAGCAGTTACAGGGGGCAGGATCAGCCCCAGCATTTT. The encoded protein is CASSYRGQDQPQHF.

Only a few counts were recorded for this clonotype. The V gene is TRBV5-1, the J gene TRBJ1-4; maybe TRBD1 (5 bases). The CDR3 has 13 residues. The ends were cut back, 6 bases at V and 5 bases at J, with 11 bases in the middle. Germline V gives CDR1 SGHRS, CDR2 YFSETQ. CDR3 amino acids: CASNPGLNEKLFF. CDR3 coding DNA: TGCGCCAGCAACCCGGGACTAAATGAAAAACTGTTTTTT.

This clonotype has a count of ten or more. The chain joins TRBV5-1 to TRBJ2-2; D gene ambiguous. Deletions cut 0 bases from V and 6 bases from J, with 12 bases between. The CDR3 runs 15 residues. The germline V gene encodes CDR1 SGHRS and CDR2 YFSETQ. CDR3 DNA: TGCGCCAGCAGCTTGGACCCCGGATCGGCCGGGGAGCTGTTTTTT. Translating it yields CASSLDPGSAGELFF.

In its sample, this clonotype was seen many times. The chain couples TRBV5-1 to TRBJ1-6; D uncertain. This CDR3 has 14 residues. Germline assignment: CDR1 SGHRS and CDR2 YFSETQ. Trimming removed 1 base at V and 7 bases at J, with 9 bases between. The CDR3 nucleotides are TGCGCCAGCAGCTTGACTTATCTGAATTCACCCCTCCACTTT. It encodes CASSLTYLNSPLHF.

This clonotype showed up many times. The rearrangement uses TRBV15 and TRBJ2-1; D possibly corresponds to TRBD1 (6 bases). Trimming shortened V by 0 bases and J by 3 bases, and 12 bases separated the two germline ends. Germline-derived CDR1 and CDR2 are LNHNV and YYDKDF (reference sequence). This CDR3 spans 16 amino acids. The CDR3 region has the DNA TGTGCCACCAGCAGAGATGGAAGGGGGAGCTACAATGAGCAGTTCTTC. Residues: CATSRDGRGSYNEQFF.

This clonotype was observed at least ten times. The V and J genes are TRBV29-1 and TRBJ1-2, with 7 bases fitting TRBD1. The CDR3 has 14 residues. The germline V gene encodes CDR1 SQVTM and CDR2 ANQGSEA. Losses at the gene ends were 5 bases for V and 4 bases for J; bases not matched to a gene: 10. The CDR3 loop reads CSVSISGGVYGYTF. CDR3 in DNA: TGCAGCGTTTCGATATCAGGGGGGGTCTATGGCTACACCTTC.

This clonotype was observed many times. The V gene is TRBV28, the J gene TRBJ2-7; D might be TRBD1 or TRBD2, each matching 7 bases. The CDR3 consists of 13 residues. Germline CDR1 MDHEN, CDR2 SYDVKM. The germline V and J ends were trimmed by 2 bases and 7 bases, with 12 bases remaining between them. This chain's CDR3 is CASSLVRGGEQYF. The CDR3 DNA follows: TGTGCCAGCAGTTTAGTCAGGGGGGGGGAGCAGTACTTC.

This clonotype was counted at least ten times. The chain has TRBV6-5 and TRBJ2-4, with 7 bases matching TRBD2. The CDR3 loop spans 14 amino acids. V lost 6 bases, J lost 9 bases, and 11 bases stayed unmatched. Germline V lookup: CDR1 MNHEY, CDR2 SVGAGI. The CDR3 DNA reads TGTGCCAGCAGCCGCGGGGGAGGGAAAGGCATTCAGTACTTC. It is translated as CASSRGGGKGIQYF.

The table lists this clonotype with many counts. J is TRBJ2-4 and V is TRBV18; D may correspond to TRBD1 or TRBD2 (5 bases each). The CDR3 runs to 17 residues. The germline V and J ends were trimmed by 3 bases and 2 bases, with 17 bases remaining between them. CDR1 is KGHSH, CDR2 LQKENI, per germline. The chain's CDR3 is CASSPLSGTGPKNIQYF. The CDR3 DNA reads as TGTGCCAGCTCACCCTTATCAGGAACGGGGCCCAAAAACATTCAGTACTTC.

At least ten counts were recorded for this clonotype. The chain couples TRBV7-2 to TRBJ2-7; 9 bases match TRBD1. Per germline, CDR1 SGHTA and CDR2 FQGNSA. This CDR3 contains 14 residues. J lost 6 bases, V lost 5 bases, and 8 bases had no gene match. In DNA form, the CDR3 reads TGTGCCAGCAGCGCCAGACAGGGGGGTCCCGAGCAGTACTTC. Translation: CASSARQGGPEQYF. Full variable domain (rest looked up from reference TRBV7-2 and TRBJ2-7): GAGVSQSPSNKVTEKGKDVELRCDPISGHTALYWYRQSLGQGLEFLIYFQGNSAPDKSGLPSDRFSAERTGGSVSTLTIQRTQQEDSAVYLCASSARQGGPEQYFGPGTRLTVT.